This TCR beta chain was identified during a study of cytomegalovirus exposure and HLA in healthy donors. Overall study results and limits: In vitro checks showed that a few CMV-associated chains really do target CMV antigens. The study listed about 150 cytomegalovirus-associated TCR beta chains. Roughly uniform depth of sequencing across donors was assumed in presence/absence analyses. Trimming of TCR beta V- and J-genes showed a link, identified in a later analysis, to a missense DCLRE1C variant.

PCR primers comprised 60 Vbeta and 13 Jbeta primers. TCRdb's table, derived via immunoSEQ multiplex PCR, lists solely in-frame clones and lacks some. Among 200,000 to 250,000 clones listed, about 86% were seen once. Note on this clone: Its antigen is as yet unknown.

The germline gives CDR1 SGHRS, CDR2 YFSETQ. The CDR3 sequence is 15 residues long. V gave up 0 bases and J gave up 0 bases, with 6 bases separating them. The chain carries TRBV5-1 and TRBJ1-4; D is undetermined. This receptor was taken from a woman aged 55-69 years in good health and CMV-seropositive. Specimen: PBMCs. CDR3 coding DNA: TGCGCCAGCAGCTTGGGGAGTTCAACTAATGAAAAACTGTTTTTT. Its translation: CASSLGSSTNEKLFF.